A single T cell receptor beta chain is shown here with its context. The antigen remains unidentified. Profiling relied on immunoSEQ multiplex PCR, and the TCRdb table lists in-frame clones only, not all of them. The table lists tens of thousands of clones, roughly four fifths of them singletons. The sample belongs to a study of graft-versus-host responses after intestinal transplantation. Germline V gene sequence: CDR1 MNHNY, CDR2 SVGAGI (reference sequence). This CDR3 region has 14 residues. V was clipped by 6 bases and J by 5 bases; unmatched bases: 10. V is TRBV6-6 and J is TRBJ2-7; 7 positions agree with TRBD2. This TCR was sampled from a human donor who received an intestinal transplant. The sequenced sample was unstimulated CD8+ T cells sorted from spleen or lymph node cells, obtained before intestinal transplant. The CDR3 spells CASSKLAWFDEQYF. The CDR3 region has the DNA TGTGCCAGCAGCAAACTAGCGTGGTTTGACGAGCAGTACTTC.